A selection of T cell receptor beta chains follows, all from one sample in a study of spatial heterogeneity in lung cancer. TCRdb reprocessed the 5' RACE reads with MiXCR, giving one entry per CDR3 protein. The sample yields about 7,200 distinct CDR3 sequences, 9.5% to 12% seen once. The material sequenced was lung tumor tissue, taken at surgery. All receptors derive from a female donor with early-stage non-small cell lung cancer. The CDR3 runs from the conserved cysteine through the conserved F or W. A D gene is named only where the DNA matches it firmly. Size is omitted from some rows. Given values are once, few, many or a class for expanded clones.

V	D	J	size	DNA	CDR3
TRBV29-1	.	TRBJ2-1	many	TGCAGCGTTGGGCCTAGCGTGTACAATGAGCAGTTCTTC	CSVGPSVYNEQFF
TRBV5-5	.	TRBJ2-5	.	TGTGCCAGCAGTCTTAGTCTCGAGACCCAGTACTTC	CASSLSLETQYF
TRBV28	TRBD1	TRBJ2-7	.	TGTGCCAGCAGTTTAACGGGACAGGGCACCTACGAGCAGTACTTC	CASSLTGQGTYEQYF
TRBV12-3/TRBV12-4	.	TRBJ2-1	.	TGTGCCAGCAGTTTAAGAGCTTCCAGGAGCTCCTACAATGAGCAGTTCTTC	CASSLRASRSSYNEQFF
TRBV12-3/TRBV12-4	TRBD1	TRBJ1-1	many	TGTGCCAGCAGTTGGGACAGGGAAGAAATGAACACTGAAGCTTTCTTT	CASSWDREEMNTEAFF
TRBV2	.	TRBJ2-3	many	TGTGCCAGCAGAGGTATCGGCACAGATACGCAGTATTTT	CASRGIGTDTQYF
TRBV15	TRBD2	TRBJ2-3	many	TGTGCCACCAGCTTCGGACTAGCCATCACAGATACGCAGTATTTT	CATSFGLAITDTQYF
TRBV5-6	.	TRBJ1-1	many	TGTGCCAGCAGCTTGGCTGGGGAAGCTTTCTTT	CASSLAGEAFF
TRBV7-2	.	TRBJ2-1	.	TGTGCCAGCAGACCAGGGGGGAGCTCCTACAATGAGCAGTTCTTC	CASRPGGSSYNEQFF
TRBV20-1	.	TRBJ1-5	few	TGCAGTGCTAGCGGGGACAATCAGCCCCAGCATTTT	CSASGDNQPQHF
TRBV7-9	.	TRBJ2-3	few	TGTGCCAGCAGCCCCTCCAGTGCTAGCACAGATACGCAGTATTTT	CASSPSSASTDTQYF
TRBV3-1	.	TRBJ1-4	medium-sized	TGTGCCAGCAGCCAAAGACCGGGGAACTTAGGGAAACTGTTTTTT	CASSQRPGNLGKLFF
TRBV6-6	.	TRBJ1-4	many	TGTGCCAGCAGCCCAGGGGCAGAAAAACTGTTTTTT	CASSPGAEKLFF
TRBV2	TRBD1	TRBJ2-5	.	TGTGCCAGTACTCTCGGGACAGGCCGAGAAGAGACCCAGTACTTC	CASTLGTGREETQYF
TRBV7-2	.	TRBJ2-2	few	TGTGCCAGCAGCTTAGAGGGCCCCCGCAGGACCGGGGAGCTGTTTTTT	CASSLEGPRRTGELFF
TRBV5-6	TRBD1	TRBJ2-2	medium-sized	TGTGCCAGCAGCTTAATACAGGGGTGGCCCGGGGAGCTGTTTTTT	CASSLIQGWPGELFF
TRBV30	.	TRBJ1-3	few	TGTGCCTGGAACCCGGGAGTCTCTGGAAACACCATATATTTT	CAWNPGVSGNTIYF
TRBV11-2	.	TRBJ2-3	few	TGTGCCAGCAGCTTCCTTGCGGTGGCTAGCACAGATACGCAGTATTTT	CASSFLAVASTDTQYF
TRBV3-1	.	TRBJ2-7	once	TGTGCCAGCAGCCAGACCCCCTACGAGCAGTACTTC	CASSQTPYEQYF
TRBV20-1	TRBD2	TRBJ2-5	few	TGCAGTGCTAGAGATCGGCTAGCGGGGCAAGAGACCCAGTACTTC	CSARDRLAGQETQYF
TRBV7-2	TRBD2	TRBJ2-7	medium-sized	TGTGCCAGCAGCTTACCACGAACGGGGGGAACCACGACCCGCAACGAGCAGTACTTC	CASSLPRTGGTTTRNEQYF
TRBV7-2	.	TRBJ2-1	.	TGTGCCAGCAGCTTAGCGCCACGGGGTTTGGATGAGCAGTTCTTC	CASSLAPRGLDEQFF
TRBV29-1	.	TRBJ2-3	.	TGCAGCGTTGTCGGGGGGCGGGGCACAGATACGCAGTATTTT	CSVVGGRGTDTQYF
TRBV6-2/TRBV6-3	TRBD1	TRBJ2-1	medium-sized	TGTGCCAGCAGTTACGACAGGGGGCTTGGTGAGCAGTTCTTC	CASSYDRGLGEQFF
TRBV18	.	TRBJ1-5	medium-sized	TGTGCCAGCTCACCACGAGGACAGTATAGCAATCAGCCCCAGCATTTT	CASSPRGQYSNQPQHF
TRBV5-1	TRBD1	TRBJ2-5	few	TGCGCCAGCAGCCCCGGGACAGGGCAGGAGACCCAGTACTTC	CASSPGTGQETQYF
TRBV20-1	.	TRBJ2-7	medium-sized	TGCAGTGCTAGCCCCCGGGGGGCTAGCGTTGCATACGAGCAGTACTTC	CSASPRGASVAYEQYF
TRBV7-2	.	TRBJ2-5	few	TGTGCCAGCAGCCGTAGTATGACGGAGACCCAGTACTTC	CASSRSMTETQYF
TRBV28	.	TRBJ2-3	.	TGTGCCAGCAGTTTACCCCTTGATACGCAGTATTTT	CASSLPLDTQYF
TRBV4-2	.	TRBJ1-1	few	TGTGCCAGCAGCCAAAATCCGGGCATGAACACTGAAGCTTTCTTT	CASSQNPGMNTEAFF
TRBV11-2	TRBD1	TRBJ2-2	few	TGTGCCAGCAGCCCTCCGGAAGGGGGCCCTAACACCGGGGAGCTGTTTTTT	CASSPPEGGPNTGELFF
TRBV28	TRBD1	TRBJ1-2	.	TGTGCCAGCAGTCCTGGGACAGGGGGGAGAGGCTACACCTTC	CASSPGTGGRGYTF
TRBV20-1	.	TRBJ2-3	.	TGCAGTGCTAGCCCCGGTCTAGGCACAGATACGCAGTATTTT	CSASPGLGTDTQYF
TRBV7-2	TRBD2	TRBJ2-7	large	TGTGCCAGCAGCCTTAGTCTAGCGGGGGCTGACTACGAGCAGTACTTC	CASSLSLAGADYEQYF
TRBV5-1	TRBD1	TRBJ2-2	.	TGCGCCAGCAGCCCGGGACAGGGGGCGGAAACCGGGGAGCTGTTTTTT	CASSPGQGAETGELFF
TRBV30	.	TRBJ2-4	.	TGTGCCTGGACCATCAGGGGATTGAACATTCAGTACTTC	CAWTIRGLNIQYF
TRBV4-1	.	TRBJ1-2	few	TGCGCCAGCAGCCAAGACAAGACCCAAGCCTACTATGGCTACACCTTC	CASSQDKTQAYYGYTF
TRBV24-1	.	TRBJ2-7	.	TGTGCCACCAGTGAAGGCAGGTGGCCCTACGAGCAGTACTTC	CATSEGRWPYEQYF
TRBV7-9	.	TRBJ2-3	few	TGTGCCAGCAGCTCCGGGACCCTTCGCACAGATACGCAGTATTTT	CASSSGTLRTDTQYF
TRBV7-3	.	TRBJ1-1	medium-sized	TGTGCCAGCAGCCTAGGACAGAACACTGAAGCTTTCTTT	CASSLGQNTEAFF
TRBV7-9	.	TRBJ2-5	.	TGTGCCAGCAGCCCCAGAACACCGAACCAAGAGACCCAGTACTTC	CASSPRTPNQETQYF
TRBV20-1	TRBD1	TRBJ2-7	.	TGCAGTGCTAGGGGGCGACAGGGGGCAACCTACGAGCAGTACTTC	CSARGRQGATYEQYF
TRBV7-9	.	TRBJ2-6	.	TGTGCCAGCAGCTCTAACCAAAGCCCGGGACACCGGCAGTCTGGGGCCAACGTCCTGACTTTC	CASSSNQSPGHRQSGANVLTF
TRBV7-2	.	TRBJ2-7	many	TGTGCCAGCAGCCTAGACTACGAGCAGTACTTC	CASSLDYEQYF
TRBV15	TRBD2	TRBJ2-3	few	TGTGCCACCAGCAGCGCCATGGGACTAGCGGGGGGGAGCACAGATACGCAGTATTTT	CATSSAMGLAGGSTDTQYF
TRBV5-5	.	TRBJ2-1	medium-sized	TGTGCCAGTGAGACAGGTCTTGGCCGTAATGAGCAGTTCTTC	CASETGLGRNEQFF
TRBV12-3/TRBV12-4	TRBD2	TRBJ2-3	medium-sized	TGTGCCAGCAGCCCTACTAGCGGGGGAACAGATACGCAGTATTTT	CASSPTSGGTDTQYF
TRBV6-2/TRBV6-3	TRBD2	TRBJ2-3	few	TGTGCCAGCAGATTGACTAGCGCAAGCACAGATACGCAGTATTTT	CASRLTSASTDTQYF
TRBV7-8	.	TRBJ2-5	medium-sized	TGTGCCAGCAGCTTAATCAGTTCCGGAGAGACCCAGTACTTC	CASSLISSGETQYF
TRBV29-1	.	TRBJ1-1	few	TGCAGCGTGCATATGGACATCGGGACTGAAGCTTTCTTT	CSVHMDIGTEAFF
TRBV5-4	TRBD2	TRBJ2-1	.	TGTGCCAGCAGCCCCCCCGGGACTAGCATCCATGAGCAGTTCTTC	CASSPPGTSIHEQFF
TRBV6-1	.	TRBJ2-1	.	TGTGCCAGCAGTGAGAGCCTACGGGGTGGGAGAAGATACAATGAGCAGTTCTTC	CASSESLRGGRRYNEQFF
TRBV20-1	.	TRBJ2-1	many	TGCAGTGCTAAAGGGGGCTACAATGAGCAGTTCTTC	CSAKGGYNEQFF